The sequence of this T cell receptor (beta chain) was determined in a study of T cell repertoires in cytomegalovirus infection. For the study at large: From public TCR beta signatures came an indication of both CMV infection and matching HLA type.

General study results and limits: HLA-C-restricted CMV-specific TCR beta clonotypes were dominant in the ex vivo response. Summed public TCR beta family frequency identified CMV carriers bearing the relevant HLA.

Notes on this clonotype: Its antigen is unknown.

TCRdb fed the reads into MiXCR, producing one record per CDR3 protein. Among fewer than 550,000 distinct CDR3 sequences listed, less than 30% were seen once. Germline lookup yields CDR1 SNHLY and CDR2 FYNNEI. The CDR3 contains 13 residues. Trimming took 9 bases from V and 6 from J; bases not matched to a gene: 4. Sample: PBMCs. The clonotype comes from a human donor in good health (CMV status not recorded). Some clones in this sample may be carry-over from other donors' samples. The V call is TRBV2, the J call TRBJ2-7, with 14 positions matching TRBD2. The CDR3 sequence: CASAGLAGGEQYV. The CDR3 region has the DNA TGTGCCAGTGCAGGACTAGCGGGAGGCGAGCAGTACGTC.